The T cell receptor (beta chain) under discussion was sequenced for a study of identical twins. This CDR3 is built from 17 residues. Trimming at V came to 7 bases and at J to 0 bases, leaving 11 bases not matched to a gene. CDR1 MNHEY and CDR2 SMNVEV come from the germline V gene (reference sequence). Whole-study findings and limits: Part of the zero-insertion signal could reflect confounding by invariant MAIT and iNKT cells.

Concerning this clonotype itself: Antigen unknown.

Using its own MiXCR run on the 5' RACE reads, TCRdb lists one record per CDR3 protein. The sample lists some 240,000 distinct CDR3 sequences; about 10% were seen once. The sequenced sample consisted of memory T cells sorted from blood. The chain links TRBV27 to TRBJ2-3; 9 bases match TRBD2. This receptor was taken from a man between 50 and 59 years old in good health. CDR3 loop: CASIRKASGTSTDTQYF. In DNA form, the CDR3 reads TGTGCCAGCATTCGCAAGGCTAGCGGGACTAGCACAGATACGCAGTATTTT.